These 27 T cell receptor beta chains were all obtained from the same sample, sequenced in a study of blood T cell repertoires in COVID-19. The assay was immunoSEQ multiplex PCR, and TCRdb's table has in-frame clones only and misses some. The sample has around 190,000 clones, over 75% seen once; the top ten hold 9.2%. The sequenced material came from PBMCs or T cells enriched from blood (not recorded which). These TCRs come from a man aged 35-49 years who had recovered from COVID-19.

The chain is built from TRBV12-3 or TRBV12-4 and TRBJ2-1; TRBD2 might be the D (6 bases). The CDR3 contains 12 residues. V lost 6 bases and J lost 9, with 12 bases in between. CDR3 DNA sequence: TGTGCCAGCAGCCCTTCTAGCGTTGAGCAGTTCTTC. Its translation is CASSPSSVEQFF.

The chain combines TRBV2 with TRBJ2-1, with D possibly TRBD2 on 6 matching bases. This CDR3 region has 15 residues. Deletions cut 5 bases from V and 6 bases from J, with 17 bases between. The germline gives CDR1 SNHLY, CDR2 FYNNEI. Here the CDR3 DNA reads TGTGCCAGCAGTCAGACTAGAGGCTTTGCCAATGAGCAGTTCTTC. Translated: CASSQTRGFANEQFF.

The rearrangement joins TRBV24-1 to TRBJ1-2; D gene unclear. The V gene's germline CDR1 is KGHDR and CDR2 SFDVKD. The CDR3 consists of 12 residues. V gave up 3 bases and J gave up 8 bases, with 9 bases separating them. The CDR3: CATSDNGLGYTF. The DNA for the CDR3 is TGTGCCACCAGTGATAATGGGCTGGGCTACACCTTC.

V gene TRBV18 combines with J gene TRBJ2-2; weak D call: TRBD1 (6 bases). Per the germline V gene, CDR1 is KGHSH and CDR2 is LQKENI. The CDR3 has 15 amino acids. V gave up 6 bases and J gave up 0 bases, with 11 bases separating them. The CDR3 protein is CASSRDTSNTGELFF. As DNA, the CDR3 is TGTGCCAGCTCTCGGGACACCTCGAACACCGGGGAGCTGTTTTTT.

This clone has a single count. The chain carries TRBV4-2 and TRBJ2-1, with 10 bases identical to TRBD2. After removal of 4 bases from V and 6 bases from J, the junction contained 9 bases not matched to a gene. Germline V lookup: CDR1 LGHNA, CDR2 YNFKEQ. The CDR3 totals 16 residues. The CDR3 DNA sequence: TGTGCCAGCAGCCCCTCAGGTCCTAGCGGGAGCAATGAGCAGTTCTTC. Translating gives CASSPSGPSGSNEQFF.

The V call is TRBV5-5, the J call TRBJ2-1; no clear D. V lost 4 bases, J lost 2 bases, and 16 bases lay in between. The CDR3 length is 16 residues. Per the germline V gene, CDR1 is SGHKS and CDR2 is YYEKEE (reference sequence). This chain's CDR3 is CASSLQYHDTYNEQFF. CDR3 coding DNA: TGTGCCAGCAGCCTACAATATCACGACACCTACAATGAGCAGTTCTTC.

This clone appeared a single time. The CDR3 region is CASSKTTPRPGAGANVLTF. The CDR3 DNA sequence: TGTGCCAGTAGTAAAACGACCCCTAGACCCGGAGCTGGGGCCAACGTCCTGACTTTC. The gene calls are TRBV19 and TRBJ2-6; unclear D gene. The CDR3 length is 19 residues. CDR1 and CDR2 (germline): LNHDA, SQIVND (reference sequence). V lost 4 bases, J lost 2 bases, and 21 bases lay in between.

The rearrangement links TRBV5-1 to TRBJ1-1; D remains ambiguous. Deletions cut 3 bases from V and 0 bases from J, with 6 bases between. CDR3 length: 13 amino acids. Germline V CDR1 and CDR2: SGHRS, YFSETQ. The CDR3 nucleotides are TGCGCCAGCAGCTCGGGTATGAACACTGAAGCTTTCTTT. As protein: CASSSGMNTEAFF.

This clone was seen once. The chain recombines TRBV15 with TRBJ2-5; TRBD2 might be the D (6 bases). The CDR3 contains 14 residues. CDR1 is LNHNV and CDR2 is YYDKDF in the germline V gene (reference sequence). Trimming took 1 base from V and 5 from J, leaving 11 bases between them. CDR3 protein: CATSRVVAAETQYF. As DNA, the CDR3 is TGTGCCACCAGCAGAGTGGTAGCGGCGGAGACCCAGTACTTC.

This clone was seen repeatedly, ten times or more. The J gene is TRBJ1-1, the V gene TRBV7-9; D is ambiguous. Germline lookup yields CDR1 SEHNR and CDR2 FQNEAQ (reference sequence). The V and J ends lost 11 bases and 1 base respectively, with 11 bases between them. This CDR3 has 12 amino acids. The CDR3 spells CAVWQWNTEAFF. The CDR3 bases are TGTGCCGTATGGCAGTGGAACACTGAAGCTTTCTTT.

DNA for the CDR3: TGTGCCAGCAGCTCAACGGGCCTAGGGGGTTCACCCCTCCACTTT. As protein: CASSSTGLGGSPLHF. The rearrangement uses TRBV27 and TRBJ1-6; possible D gene TRBD1, 6 bases. V was clipped by 6 bases and J by 9 bases, with 18 bases between them. Looked up from germline, CDR1 is MNHEY and CDR2 is SMNVEV (reference sequence). CDR3 length equals 15 residues.

The chain combines TRBV11-1 with TRBJ1-1; D not certain. V was trimmed by 1 base and J by 1 base, leaving 10 bases between them. Germline V CDR1 and CDR2: SGHAT, FQDESV (reference sequence). The CDR3 length is 15 residues. CDR3 protein: CASSLDWRPNTEAFF. In DNA form, the CDR3 reads TGTGCCAGCAGCTTAGATTGGAGACCGAACACTGAAGCTTTCTTT.

The chain is built from TRBV15 and TRBJ2-1, with D tentatively TRBD1 (5 bases). Germline values: CDR1 LNHNV, CDR2 YYDKDF (reference sequence). The CDR3 is 15 amino acids. V was cut by 1 base and J by 12 bases, with 19 bases left in between. The CDR3 loop is CATSRGGHPPVWQFF. CDR3 in DNA: TGTGCCACCAGCAGAGGAGGACATCCCCCAGTCTGGCAGTTCTTC.

The table lists this clone with a count of one. V gene TRBV5-1 combines with J gene TRBJ1-1; 8 positions agree with TRBD1. This CDR3 spans 13 amino acids. Per the germline V gene, CDR1 is SGHRS and CDR2 is YFSETQ. J gave up 7 bases and V 0 bases, and 2 bases lay outside the gene matches. The CDR3 DNA reads TGCGCCAGCAGCTTGGCAGGGGGCAGTGAAGCTTTCTTT. Residues: CASSLAGGSEAFF. Looking up the rest from reference TRBV5-1 and TRBJ1-1 gives the full variable domain: KAGVTQTPRYLIKTRGQQVTLSCSPISGHRSVSWYQQTPGQGLQFLFEYFSETQRNKGNFPGRFSGRQFSNSRSEMNVSTLELGDSALYLCASSLAGGSEAFFGQGTRLTVV.

The chain is built from TRBV12-5 and TRBJ2-3; maybe TRBD2 (5 bases). The CDR3 is made up of 13 amino acids. Trimming stripped 4 bases from V and 5 bases from J, with 10 bases between. Germline-derived CDR1 and CDR2 are LGHNT and FRNRAP. The CDR3 loop reads CASGSLAVDTQYF. The CDR3 nucleotides are TGTGCTAGTGGTTCCCTAGCTGTAGATACGCAGTATTTT. Full variable domain (outside the CDR3, taken from reference TRBV12-5 and TRBJ2-3): DARVTQTPRHKVTEMGQEVTMRCQPILGHNTVFWYRQTMMQGLELLAYFRNRAPLDDSGMPKDRFSAEMPDATLATLKIQPSEPRDSAVYFCASGSLAVDTQYFGPGTRLTVL.

V and J are TRBV9 and TRBJ1-4, with D possibly TRBD1 on 6 matching bases. The CDR3 extends over 14 amino acids. Germline values: CDR1 SGDLS, CDR2 YYNGEE. V gave up 3 bases and J gave up 4 bases, with 10 bases separating them. Here the CDR3 reads CASSAGVGNEKLFF. The DNA of the CDR3 is TGTGCCAGCAGCGCAGGGGTGGGTAATGAAAAACTGTTTTTT.

This chain joins TRBV12-5 and TRBJ1-1; D unclear. V lost 2 bases and J 4 bases, leaving 8 bases between the germline ends. CDR1 and CDR2 from the germline V gene are LGHNT and FRNRAP. The CDR3 consists of 13 residues. DNA for the CDR3: TGTGCTAGTGGTTTGTCCCTGAGCACTGAAGCTTTCTTT. Encoded protein: CASGLSLSTEAFF.

The chain recombines TRBV4-1 with TRBJ2-1, with 7 bases identical to TRBD1. Germline trimming cut 4 bases from V and 7 bases from J; bases unmatched to any gene: 10. There are 15 residues in the CDR3. Germline V gives CDR1 MGHRA, CDR2 YSYEKL. The CDR3 DNA sequence: TGCGCCAGCAGCCCTACCGGGACAGCTTTGAATGAGCAGTTCTTC. As protein: CASSPTGTALNEQFF.

The chain couples TRBV6-5 to TRBJ2-7, with 12 bases fitting TRBD2. The CDR3 has 13 amino acids. Germline V gene data show CDR1 as MNHEY and CDR2 as SVGAGI. The V and J ends lost 2 bases and 11 bases, in that order; junction bases with no gene match: 4. The CDR3 bases are TGTGCCAGCAGTTACGGGACTAGCGGGCGCGAGTACTTC. This gives the protein CASSYGTSGREYF.

The V call is TRBV18, the J call TRBJ2-3, with 7 bases matching TRBD2. Looked up from germline, CDR1 is KGHSH and CDR2 is LQKENI. The ends lost 4 bases at V and 0 bases at J; junction bases unmatched: 10. This CDR3 has 17 amino acids. In DNA form, the CDR3 reads TGTGCCAGCTCACTGTATGGGACTATCTCTAGCACAGATACGCAGTATTTT. It is translated as CASSLYGTISSTDTQYF.

V and J are TRBV10-3 and TRBJ1-2, with TRBD1 matching over 9 bases. Per germline, CDR1 ENHRY and CDR2 SYGVKD. The J segment lost 2 bases and the V segment lost 4 bases, leaving 5 bases of the junction unmatched. This CDR3 is built from 15 residues. CDR3 nucleotides: TGTGCCATCAGTGGGTCGGGACAGGGAAACTATGGCTACACCTTC. This translates into CAISGSGQGNYGYTF.

J is TRBJ1-5 and V is TRBV19; a weak D match, TRBD1 (5 bases). The CDR3 has 15 residues. V lost 3 bases and J lost 1, with 10 bases in between. Germline V gives CDR1 LNHDA, CDR2 SQIVND (reference sequence). This chain's CDR3 is CASSITGRSNQPQHF. The CDR3 nucleotides are TGTGCCAGTAGTATTACAGGACGGAGCAATCAGCCCCAGCATTTT.

This chain links TRBV6-5 with TRBJ2-3, with 8 bases lining up with TRBD2. Germline V gives CDR1 MNHEY, CDR2 SVGAGI. The CDR3 spans 14 residues. V lost 10 bases to trimming and J lost 4 bases; unmatched junction nucleotides: 10. DNA for the CDR3: TGTGCCATCACAGGAGCGGGGGTCGCAGATACGCAGTATTTT. Its protein product is CAITGAGVADTQYF.

The chain uses TRBV7-7 and TRBJ2-2; 9 bases align to TRBD1. The germline CDR1 and CDR2 sequences are SSHAT and FNYEAQ (reference sequence). V gave up 5 bases and J gave up 3 bases; unmatched junction bases: 7. CDR3 size: 16 residues. CDR3 bases: TGTGCCAGCAGCCCTAGGGGGGACAGGGACACCGGGGAGCTGTTTTTT. Translation gives CASSPRGDRDTGELFF.

The rearrangement joins TRBV5-5 to TRBJ2-1; 8 bases are shared with TRBD1. J was trimmed by 8 bases and V by 3 bases; bases with no gene match: 10. Germline V lookup: CDR1 SGHKS, CDR2 YYEKEE (reference sequence). The CDR3 length is 15 residues. CDR3 DNA: TGTGCCAGCAGCTACCGACAGGGGTTAATAGATGAGCAGTTCTTC. Encoded protein: CASSYRQGLIDEQFF.

This chain joins TRBV7-9 and TRBJ1-5; D unresolved. This CDR3 is 13 amino acids long. The germline V gene encodes CDR1 SEHNR and CDR2 FQNEAQ (reference sequence). The V end lost 2 bases, the J end lost 9 bases, and 11 bases lay between the germline ends. The CDR3, as DNA: TGTGCCAGCAGCTTAACGACTACCGGGCCCCAGCATTTT. Its translation: CASSLTTTGPQHF. Variable domain in full (rest from reference TRBV7-9 and TRBJ1-5): DTGVSQNPRHKITKRGQNVTFRCDPISEHNRLYWYRQTLGQGPEFLTYFQNEAQLEKSRLLSDRFSAERPKGSFSTLEIQRTEQGDSAMYLCASSLTTTGPQHFGDGTRLSIL.

This clone was recorded once. V and J are TRBV5-1 and TRBJ2-2, with 11 nucleotides matching TRBD2. The V segment lost 6 bases and the J segment 7 bases; nucleotides outside the gene matches: 2. The CDR3 runs to 13 residues. Per germline, CDR1 SGHRS and CDR2 YFSETQ. The CDR3 reads CASTLAGGGELFF. In DNA form, the CDR3 reads TGCGCCAGCACCCTAGCGGGAGGCGGGGAGCTGTTTTTT.